The 22 T cell receptor beta chains below come from one sample, sequenced in a study of cytomegalovirus exposure and HLA in healthy donors. In the PCR, 60 Vbeta and 13 Jbeta primers were used. Some clones are missing from TCRdb's copy, which holds only in-frame ones; the method was immunoSEQ multiplex PCR. The data contain roughly 120,000 clones, around 77% of them singletons. Sequencing input: PBMCs. The source of these receptors is a woman in her twenties or thirties in good health and CMV-seropositive.

The rearrangement uses TRBV5-5 and TRBJ1-4, with a possible D match to TRBD1 (6 bases). The CDR3 totals 14 residues. Trimming took off 4 bases at V and 5 bases at J, with 12 bases between the two ends. Germline lookup yields CDR1 SGHKS and CDR2 YYEKEE (reference sequence). CDR3 DNA: TGTGCCAGCAGCACAGGGACGGTGAATGAAAAACTGTTTTTT. It translates to CASSTGTVNEKLFF.

The rearrangement links TRBV14 to TRBJ1-4; TRBD1 agrees at 10 bases. Germline CDR1 SGHDN, CDR2 FVKESK. J lost 10 bases, V lost 4 bases, and 18 bases had no gene match. The CDR3 contains 18 residues. CDR3 residues: CASSPYPSGTGAYGKLFF. In DNA, the CDR3 is TGTGCCAGCAGCCCGTATCCTTCCGGGACAGGGGCGTATGGAAAACTGTTTTTT.

This rearrangement joins TRBV18 to TRBJ2-7, with 8 bases that match TRBD2. The junction had 6 bases not matched to a gene; V was cut back by 6 bases and J by 2 bases. The CDR3 length is 14 residues. From germline, CDR1 is KGHSH and CDR2 LQKENI. The CDR3, as DNA: TGTGCCAGCTCCGGGGGGGCGAGCGCCTACGAGCAGTACTTC. This sequence encodes CASSGGASAYEQYF.

This clone was counted between two and nine times. The V call is TRBV5-1, the J call TRBJ1-1; weak D call: TRBD1 (6 bases). The germline V gene has CDR1 SGHRS and CDR2 YFSETQ. V lost 9 bases and J lost 1, with 13 bases in between. CDR3 length equals 13 residues. The CDR3 protein is CATRQGRNTEAFF. The DNA of the CDR3 is TGCGCCACGAGGCAGGGGAGGAACACTGAAGCTTTCTTT.

This sequence joins TRBV6-1 and TRBJ1-3, with D possibly being TRBD1 (6 bases). In germline, CDR1 is MNHNS, CDR2 SASEGT. The CDR3 runs to 16 residues. V lost 2 bases and J lost 0, with 11 bases in between. The CDR3 sequence: CASSESGAISGNTIYF. CDR3 sequence (DNA): TGTGCCAGCAGTGAATCAGGGGCAATCTCTGGAAACACCATATATTTT.

The genes are TRBV27 and TRBJ1-2; D not resolved. V gave up 1 base and J gave up 2 bases, with 8 bases separating them. Per the germline V gene, CDR1 is MNHEY and CDR2 is SMNVEV (reference sequence). The CDR3 has 14 amino acids. CDR3 protein: CASSLYPENYGYTF. CDR3 DNA sequence: TGTGCCAGCAGTTTATACCCTGAGAACTATGGCTACACCTTC.

The V and J genes are TRBV18 and TRBJ1-4; D is uncertain. Germline V gene sequence: CDR1 KGHSH, CDR2 LQKENI. V was trimmed by 3 bases and J by 4 bases, leaving 12 bases between them. CDR3 length: 15 residues. CDR3 DNA sequence: TGTGCCAGCTCACCTGTGTCGGGGTTTAATGAAAAACTGTTTTTT. Amino acids: CASSPVSGFNEKLFF.

This clone showed up just a few times. V gene TRBV6-4 combines with J gene TRBJ2-1; 10 bases map to TRBD1. Losses at the gene ends were 5 bases for V and 8 bases for J; bases not matched to a gene: 6. CDR1 MRHNA and CDR2 SNTAGT come from the germline V gene. The CDR3 loop spans 14 amino acids. The CDR3 region is CASSLRQGADEQFF. The CDR3 nucleotides are TGTGCCAGCAGTCTAAGACAGGGGGCGGATGAGCAGTTCTTC.

The rearrangement joins TRBV11-1 to TRBJ2-3; the D gene is possibly TRBD1 (6 bases). The germline V and J ends were trimmed by 6 bases and 7 bases, with 26 bases remaining between them. The CDR3 is made up of 17 amino acids. Germline CDR1 reads SGHAT; CDR2 reads FQDESV (reference sequence). The CDR3 here is CASSSPGQGLFSHTQYF. The CDR3 region has the DNA TGTGCCAGCAGTTCCCCGGGACAAGGCCTATTCTCGCATACGCAGTATTTT.

The chain uses TRBV7-6 and TRBJ2-7; D is possibly TRBD2 (6 bases). Trimming stripped 4 bases from V and 4 bases from J, with 14 bases between. CDR1 is SGHVS and CDR2 is FNYEAQ in the germline V gene. The CDR3 runs 14 residues. The CDR3 here is CASSSGRDGYEQYF. For the CDR3, the DNA is TGTGCCAGCAGCTCGGGGCGGGATGGTTACGAGCAGTACTTC.

The rearrangement joins TRBV6-5 to TRBJ2-7; TRBD1 matches 11 bases. The V and J ends lost 9 bases and 3 bases, in that order; junction bases with no gene match: 7. In germline, CDR1 is MNHEY, CDR2 SVGAGI. CDR3 length: 14 amino acids. CDR3 sequence: CASGRTGGLYEQYF. CDR3 coding DNA: TGTGCCAGTGGAAGGACAGGGGGCCTCTACGAGCAGTACTTC.

This chain connects TRBV7-2 to TRBJ2-5; D gene unclear. Germline V gene lookup returns CDR1 SGHTA and CDR2 FQGNSA. The CDR3 sequence is 13 residues long. The ends were cut back, 5 bases at V and 7 bases at J, with 14 bases in the middle. The CDR3 region is CASSGTGPGTQYF. The CDR3 DNA is TGTGCCAGCAGCGGCACTGGGCCTGGGACCCAGTACTTC.

The rearrangement uses TRBV2 and TRBJ2-7, with TRBD2 matching over 11 bases. CDR3 length: 16 residues. V shed 6 bases and J 1 base; nucleotides not matched to a gene: 8. CDR1 SNHLY and CDR2 FYNNEI come from the germline V gene. The CDR3 here is CASSKVGLAGSYEQYF. The CDR3 DNA sequence: TGTGCCAGCAGCAAAGTCGGACTAGCGGGTTCCTACGAGCAGTACTTC.

This clone was seen a few times. The chain combines TRBV5-1 with TRBJ2-5; maybe TRBD2 (6 bases). This CDR3 contains 15 residues. V gave up 0 bases and J gave up 5 bases, with 14 bases separating them. Germline CDR1 SGHRS, CDR2 YFSETQ. CDR3 region: CASSLAGVAGETQYF. The CDR3 nucleotides read TGCGCCAGCAGCTTGGCGGGGGTGGCCGGGGAGACCCAGTACTTC. The variable domain in full, completed from reference TRBV5-1 and TRBJ2-5, reads KAGVTQTPRYLIKTRGQQVTLSCSPISGHRSVSWYQQTPGQGLQFLFEYFSETQRNKGNFPGRFSGRQFSNSRSEMNVSTLELGDSALYLCASSLAGVAGETQYFGPGTRLLVL.

In this sample, this clone turned up a few times. The chain combines TRBV4-1 with TRBJ1-5; D unresolved. Trimming pared 1 base from V and 9 bases from J, leaving 13 bases between. This CDR3 region has 14 residues. Germline lookup yields CDR1 MGHRA and CDR2 YSYEKL. Written as DNA, the CDR3 is TGCGCCAGCAGCCAAGCGTTTATCTTCGGGCCCCAGCATTTT. Translating gives CASSQAFIFGPQHF.

This clone appeared a few times. The chain employs TRBV25-1 and TRBJ2-7, with 7 bases that match TRBD1. This CDR3 spans 13 amino acids. V was clipped by 8 bases and J by 2 bases; unmatched bases: 6. Germline CDR1 reads MGHDK; CDR2 reads SYGVNS. The CDR3 region has the DNA TGTGCCAGCCTCGACAGGGCTACCTACGAGCAGTACTTC. It specifies CASLDRATYEQYF.

V usage is TRBV11-2 and J usage is TRBJ1-2, with D unresolved. V was cut by 5 bases and J by 2 bases, with 21 bases left in between. Per germline, CDR1 SGHAT and CDR2 FQNNGV. CDR3 length: 17 amino acids. The CDR3 DNA follows: TGTGCCAGCAGCCTCTGGGGTGGGGAGGGCGAGAACTATGGCTACACCTTC. It yields the protein CASSLWGGEGENYGYTF.

The V call is TRBV5-1, the J call TRBJ1-1, with a possible D match to TRBD1 (6 bases). In germline, CDR1 is SGHRS, CDR2 YFSETQ. CDR3 length: 15 amino acids. Trimming pared 4 bases from V and 1 base from J, leaving 14 bases between. As DNA, the CDR3 is TGCGCCAGCAGCCCCATGGGGGCAGAGAACACTGAAGCTTTCTTT. It is translated as CASSPMGAENTEAFF.

J is TRBJ2-1 and V is TRBV19; possibly TRBD2 for D (6 bases). Per the germline V gene, CDR1 is LNHDA and CDR2 is SQIVND (reference sequence). V lost 8 bases and J lost 0, with 8 bases in between. The CDR3 is 13 residues long. CDR3 DNA: TGTGCCAGTGGGGGGAGCTCCTACAATGAGCAGTTCTTC. This gives the protein CASGGSSYNEQFF.

This chain links TRBV2 with TRBJ1-1, with unresolved D. V dropped 8 bases and J dropped 3 bases, with 19 bases sitting between them. The length of the CDR3 is 15 residues. Looked up from germline, CDR1 is SNHLY and CDR2 is FYNNEI. CDR3 nucleotides: TGTGCCAGCCTTCTTCAGGACGGGATAGACACTGAAGCTTTCTTT. Protein: CASLLQDGIDTEAFF. Looking up the rest from reference TRBV2 and TRBJ1-1 gives the full variable domain: EPEVTQTPSHQVTQMGQEVILRCVPISNHLYFYWYRQILGQKVEFLVSFYNNEISEKSEIFDDQFSVERPDGSNFTLKIRSTKLEDSAMYFCASLLQDGIDTEAFFGQGTRLTVV.

As DNA, the CDR3 is TGTGCCATCAGTGGGCGGGGGTCGGACGAGCAGTACTTC. Protein: CAISGRGSDEQYF. The V and J genes are TRBV10-3 and TRBJ2-7; 7 bases map to TRBD2. Germline V gene sequence: CDR1 ENHRY, CDR2 SYGVKD. V dropped 4 bases and J dropped 5; count of bases not matched to a gene: 5. CDR3 length equals 13 residues.

This clone has more than one count but fewer than ten. The chain carries TRBV19 and TRBJ1-2; tentatively, D is TRBD1 (6 bases). The CDR3 loop spans 14 amino acids. V shed 0 bases and J shed 7 bases, with 12 bases lying between them. CDR1 is LNHDA and CDR2 is SQIVND in the germline V gene (reference sequence). The chain's CDR3 is CASSIEQGRSGYTF. The CDR3, as DNA: TGTGCCAGTAGTATAGAACAGGGCAGAAGTGGCTACACCTTC.